This paragraph reports one T cell receptor beta chain. Clones were sequenced by immunoSEQ multiplex PCR, and TCRdb holds only the in-frame ones, with some missing. The table lists about 140,000 clones, roughly 88% of them singletons. This record comes from a study of blood T cell repertoires in COVID-19. This CDR3 region has 17 residues. Germline V gives CDR1 SEHNR, CDR2 FQNEAQ (reference sequence). The V segment lost 2 bases and the J segment 1 base; nucleotides outside the gene matches: 8. Sequencing used peripheral blood. This TCR came from a man between 60 and 75 years old with active or convalescent COVID-19. The J gene is TRBJ2-3, the V gene TRBV7-9, with 8 bases aligning to TRBD2. The CDR3 DNA follows: TGTGCCAGCAGCTTAAGGAGCGGGAGACATGGCACAGATACGCAGTATTTT. Its translation: CASSLRSGRHGTDTQYF.